These 5 T cell receptor beta chains share one sample of origin, sequenced in a study of CD8+ T cells in alopecia areata. Treatment denoted: oral pan-JAK inhibitor, 5-10 mg twice daily. RNA was extracted and reverse transcribed into cDNA as the sequencing template. Profiling relied on immunoSEQ multiplex PCR, and the TCRdb table lists in-frame clones only, not all of them. The repertoire holds more than 200,000 clones, with over 60% as singletons. The source material was CD4+ T cells sorted from blood, sampled at week 4, from a patient treated with tofacitinib. These receptors originate from a human donor with alopecia areata.

This clone was observed a handful of times. The chain joins TRBV4-2 to TRBJ2-1, with 11 bases that match TRBD2. This CDR3 is 15 amino acids long. Germline assignment: CDR1 LGHNA and CDR2 YNFKEQ. V lost 8 bases, J lost 2 bases, and 5 bases stayed unmatched. CDR3 sequence reads: CASAPGLAAYNEQFF. In nucleotides, the CDR3 is TGTGCCAGCGCACCGGGACTAGCGGCCTACAATGAGCAGTTCTTC.

This clone was counted only a few times. This chain joins TRBV11-3 and TRBJ2-2; D unresolved. The CDR3 totals 16 residues. Germline lookup yields CDR1 SGHNT and CDR2 YENEEA. Trimming removed 2 bases from V and 1 base from J, with 11 bases in between. The CDR3 DNA is TGTGCCAGCAGCTTATGGTTAGGTCAGAACACCGGGGAGCTGTTTTTT. Translating it yields CASSLWLGQNTGELFF.

The chain is built from TRBV10-3 and TRBJ2-5; 8 bases match TRBD2. The CDR3 consists of 12 residues. Germline CDR1 is ENHRY and CDR2 is SYGVKD. V shed 11 bases, J shed 4 bases, and the junction held 6 bases outside the gene matches. DNA for the CDR3: TGTGCCGCTCGGACTAGCTCAGAGACCCAGTACTTC. As protein: CAARTSSETQYF.

The chain is built from TRBV30 and TRBJ1-1; TRBD1 might be the D (5 bases). V was clipped by 3 bases and J by 10 bases, with 18 bases between them. CDR1 is GTSNPN and CDR2 is SVGIG in the germline V gene (reference sequence). The CDR3 totals 13 residues. The CDR3 DNA follows: TGTGCCTGGAGAGAGATAGGTCGGGGCGCAGCTTTCTTT. Protein: CAWREIGRGAAFF. Variable domain in full (rest from reference TRBV30 and TRBJ1-1): SQTIHQWPATLVQPVGSPLSLECTVEGTSNPNLYWYRQAAGRGLQLLFYSVGIGQISSEVPQNLSASRPQDRQFILSSKKLLLSDSGFYLCAWREIGRGAAFFGQGTRLTVV.

The V and J genes are TRBV29-1 and TRBJ1-2; tentative D call: TRBD1 (6 bases). The V end lost 3 bases, the J end lost 0 bases, and 11 bases lay between the germline ends. CDR1 and CDR2 (germline): SQVTM, ANQGSEA. This CDR3 has 14 amino acids. The DNA for the CDR3 is TGCAGCGTTGAGTGGGACACAGCTAACTATGGCTACACCTTC. This gives the protein CSVEWDTANYGYTF.